The rows below give T cell receptor beta chains drawn from one sample of a study of shared clonotypes between healthy human individuals. Sequencing was performed with immunoSEQ multiplex PCR; in TCRdb, only in-frame clones are kept and a portion is missing. The data show about 580,000 clones, roughly 98% seen once. The sequenced material came from naive CD8+ T cells sorted from blood. These receptors all stem from a man aged 25-45 years in good health. The CDR3 runs from the conserved cysteine through the conserved F or W. A D gene is named only where the DNA matches it firmly. For some rows the clone size is stated as once, few or many, or as a class when expanded; others skip it.

abundance: NA; len: 19; d_gene: TRBD2; v_gene: TRBV5-5; CDR3aa: CASSSTGGRDELFQETQYF
abundance: NA; len: 13; d_gene: NA; v_gene: TRBV27; CDR3aa: CASSLLGTETQYF
abundance: NA; len: 15; d_gene: NA; v_gene: TRBV10-3; CDR3aa: CAISESKLALNEQFF
abundance: NA; len: 15; d_gene: NA; v_gene: TRBV30; CDR3aa: CAWRPEVQVHGELFF
abundance: NA; len: 14; d_gene: NA; v_gene: TRBV29-1; CDR3aa: CSVVGRSTRGEQFF
abundance: NA; len: 15; d_gene: NA; v_gene: TRBV28; CDR3aa: CASRDSWTGNTEAFF
abundance: NA; len: 12; d_gene: NA; v_gene: TRBV2; CDR3aa: CASSELGETQYF
abundance: NA; len: 15; d_gene: NA; v_gene: TRBV7-3; CDR3aa: CASSLTGGGGYEQYF
abundance: NA; len: 12; d_gene: NA; v_gene: TRBV5-6; CDR3aa: CASTGLRAGTFF
abundance: once; len: 13; d_gene: NA; v_gene: TRBV5-6; CDR3aa: CASSLTGNTEAFF
abundance: NA; len: 11; d_gene: NA; v_gene: TRBV7-9; CDR3aa: CASSVVNEQFF
abundance: NA; len: 15; d_gene: NA; v_gene: TRBV27; CDR3aa: CASSLRREYPGEQYF
abundance: NA; len: 14; d_gene: NA; v_gene: TRBV5-6; CDR3aa: CASSLVGSNNEQFF
abundance: NA; len: 15; d_gene: NA; v_gene: TRBV7-9; CDR3aa: CASSLDTGFNYGYTF
abundance: NA; len: 14; d_gene: TRBD2; v_gene: TRBV7-2; CDR3aa: CASSLVSGSYEQYF
abundance: NA; len: 15; d_gene: NA; v_gene: TRBV27; CDR3aa: CASSLGGGSPYEQYF
abundance: NA; len: 16; d_gene: NA; v_gene: TRBV29-1; CDR3aa: CSVESGARKSSYEQYF
abundance: NA; len: 16; d_gene: TRBD1; v_gene: TRBV18; CDR3aa: CASSPPDRATPYEQYF
abundance: NA; len: 16; d_gene: TRBD2; v_gene: TRBV4-3; CDR3aa: CASSQRTSGRAGEQFF
abundance: NA; len: 15; d_gene: NA; v_gene: TRBV29-1; CDR3aa: CSVAVPRGPNTEAFF
abundance: NA; len: 14; d_gene: TRBD2; v_gene: TRBV7-6; CDR3aa: CASSAGLGTGELFF
abundance: once; len: 19; d_gene: TRBD2; v_gene: TRBV6-1; CDR3aa: CASSEMGLAGGGRTDTQYF
abundance: NA; len: 12; d_gene: NA; v_gene: TRBV28; CDR3aa: CASSFSGDTQYF
abundance: NA; len: 11; d_gene: NA; v_gene: TRBV7-9; CDR3aa: CASSQELGQYF
abundance: NA; len: 13; d_gene: NA; v_gene: TRBV2; CDR3aa: CASSARASYEQYF
abundance: NA; len: 16; d_gene: TRBD2; v_gene: TRBV25-1; CDR3aa: CASNPGLAGEPLEQFF
abundance: once; len: 12; d_gene: NA; v_gene: TRBV7-9; CDR3aa: CASSQAYNEQFF
abundance: NA; len: 15; d_gene: NA; v_gene: TRBV4-2; CDR3aa: CASSQDPDIAYGYTF
abundance: NA; len: 14; d_gene: NA; v_gene: TRBV7-9; CDR3aa: CASSPLGPNQPQHF
abundance: NA; len: 14; d_gene: NA; v_gene: TRBV29-1; CDR3aa: CSVDEGLMNTEAFF
abundance: NA; len: 14; d_gene: NA; v_gene: TRBV19; CDR3aa: CASSSSPFPDTQYF
abundance: NA; len: 15; d_gene: NA; v_gene: TRBV5-1; CDR3aa: CASSPASSSTDTQYF
abundance: once; len: 16; d_gene: NA; v_gene: TRBV28; CDR3aa: CASSPPGTPNTGELFF
abundance: NA; len: 15; d_gene: NA; v_gene: TRBV9; CDR3aa: CASSVAKGLGETQYF
abundance: NA; len: 12; d_gene: NA; v_gene: TRBV11-2; CDR3aa: CASSHYSYEQYF
abundance: once; len: 18; d_gene: TRBD2; v_gene: TRBV5-1; CDR3aa: CASSLKRTSVNSYNEQFF